This T cell receptor (beta chain) came from a study of B cell selection in AIRE deficiency. General study results and limits: Shared Treg sequences were biased toward short CDR3s with few non-templated nucleotide insertions. Patient Tconv cells held approximately 30% of Treg sequences shared by healthy donors.

Regulatory T cells were sorted as CD4+CD25hiCD127low/negative cells. A note on this clone: What it binds is unknown.

Germline assignment: CDR1 DFQATT and CDR2 SNEGSKA (reference sequence). The length of the CDR3 is 11 residues. V was clipped by 4 bases and J by 4 bases, with 7 bases between them. Assay: immunoSEQ multiplex PCR; the TCRdb copy retains only in-frame clones and omits some. Of roughly 23,000 clones listed, nearly 95% are singletons. The V call is TRBV20-1, the J call TRBJ1-2, with a weak D call TRBD1 (5 bases). The sample comprised CD4+CD25+ Tregs sorted from PBMCs. The clonotype comes from a human donor in good health. The CDR3 here is CSATGIYGYTF. CDR3 DNA: TGCAGTGCTACAGGGATCTATGGCTACACCTTC.